What follows are 11 T cell receptor beta chains derived from one specimen sequenced in a study of T cell responses to AZD1222 COVID-19 vaccine (TCRdb year 2021). The sample's time point, from its label and the paper: about 28 days (+/-7) after the second vaccine dose. Libraries were prepared through the immunoSEQ multiplex PCR assay. TCRdb holds this immuneACCESS table with in-frame rearrangements only. Some clones are missing; in checked studies, unresolved V genes explain under half, and the rest has no known cause. This sample comprises 130,000 or so clones, approximately 90% of them detected only once. The ten largest make up 4% of the sample. Source: peripheral blood, taken 28 days after the second AZD1222 dose. The receptor source for this set is an adult who received the AZD1222 COVID-19 vaccine.

The chain employs TRBV27 and TRBJ1-6; perhaps TRBD1 as D (5 bases). Germline CDR1 MNHEY, CDR2 SMNVEV (reference sequence). Deletions cut 7 bases from V and 8 bases from J, with 21 bases between. The CDR3 contains 16 residues. This chain's CDR3 is CASTMGPELTYSPLHF. CDR3 bases: TGTGCCAGCACGATGGGGCCGGAGTTAACCTATTCACCCCTCCACTTT.

The chain is built from TRBV7-9 and TRBJ2-7; possibly TRBD1 for D (6 bases). The CDR3 loop spans 14 amino acids. Trimming cost V 4 bases and J 3 bases, with 13 bases left between them. CDR1 and CDR2 (germline): SEHNR, FQNEAQ (reference sequence). The CDR3 reads CASSSYRENYEQYF. The CDR3 DNA is TGTGCCAGCAGCTCTTACAGGGAGAACTACGAGCAGTACTTC.

V usage is TRBV3-1 (or the pseudogene TRBV3-2) and J usage is TRBJ2-1; D is unclear. This CDR3 is 13 amino acids long. CDR1 is LGHDT and CDR2 is YNNKEL in the germline V gene (reference sequence). The V and J ends lost 7 bases and 6 bases respectively, with 13 bases between them. CDR3 amino acids: CASTLLNSNEQFF. CDR3 bases: TGTGCCAGCACCCTCCTCAACTCCAATGAGCAGTTCTTC.

The table lists this clone with a count of one. This rearrangement joins TRBV19 to TRBJ2-5; D is ambiguous. The CDR3 totals 15 residues. Germline V gene sequence: CDR1 LNHDA, CDR2 SQIVND (reference sequence). V gave up 5 bases and J gave up 0 bases, with 13 bases separating them. CDR3: CASSPHNGYQETQYF. The CDR3 DNA reads TGTGCCAGTAGTCCCCATAACGGGTACCAAGAGACCCAGTACTTC.

The V call is TRBV18, the J call TRBJ1-2, with 9 bases lining up with TRBD1. Germline lookup yields CDR1 KGHSH and CDR2 LQKENI. Losses at the gene ends were 4 bases for V and 5 bases for J; bases not matched to a gene: 5. This CDR3 has 14 residues. CDR3 sequence: CASSLGQGLYGYTF. In nucleotides, the CDR3 is TGTGCCAGCTCACTGGGACAGGGCTTGTATGGCTACACCTTC.

This chain joins TRBV11-3 and TRBJ1-3, with D hard to call. Germline V gene lookup returns CDR1 SGHNT and CDR2 YENEEA. Trimming stripped 8 bases from V and 1 base from J, with 3 bases between. The CDR3 sequence is 11 residues long. CDR3 residues: CASGSGNTIYF. The CDR3 bases are TGTGCCAGCGGGTCTGGAAACACCATATATTTT.

The chain is built from TRBV28 and TRBJ1-6; D gene uncertain. The CDR3 runs to 16 residues. Germline CDR1 MDHEN, CDR2 SYDVKM. Trimming removed 8 bases at V and 9 bases at J, with 23 bases between. CDR3 nucleotide sequence: TGTGCCAGCTCCGACGGCGGCCTGGCGGGAGGTTCACCCCTCCACTTT. This encodes CASSDGGLAGGSPLHF.

This clone was detected once. The V and J genes are TRBV19 and TRBJ1-3, with D perhaps matching TRBD1 (5 bases). Looked up from germline, CDR1 is LNHDA and CDR2 is SQIVND (reference sequence). This CDR3 has 18 residues. With 6 bases removed from V and 0 bases from J, the gap between germline ends came to 21 bases. CDR3 nucleotide sequence: TGTGCCAGTAGAGGCGGGGCGGCTAAATTTTCCTCTGGAAACACCATATATTTT. Residues: CASRGGAAKFSSGNTIYF.

The chain carries TRBV6-5 and TRBJ1-2; possible D gene TRBD1, 6 bases. Germline V gives CDR1 MNHEY, CDR2 SVGAGI. The ends were cut back, 7 bases at V and 2 bases at J, with 8 bases in the middle. The CDR3 runs 12 residues. The CDR3 DNA sequence: TGTGCCAGCACCCAGGGGAACTATGGCTACACCTTC. Translating it yields CASTQGNYGYTF.

The gene calls are TRBV11-2 and TRBJ2-1; perhaps TRBD2 as D (7 bases). Germline V gene data show CDR1 as SGHAT and CDR2 as FQNNGV. This CDR3 has 13 residues. Trimming removed 5 bases at V and 6 bases at J, with 11 bases between. CDR3 residues: CASSPGGPNEQFF. DNA of the CDR3: TGTGCCAGCAGCCCCGGGGGGCCCAATGAGCAGTTCTTC.

The rearrangement links TRBV10-1 to TRBJ2-7, with D possibly matching TRBD2 (6 bases). The CDR3 is made up of 13 amino acids. Looked up from germline, CDR1 is WNHNN and CDR2 is SYGVQD (reference sequence). V gave up 7 bases and J gave up 1 base, with 11 bases separating them. CDR3 in DNA: TGCGCCAGCACCCCGCGGGGTTCCTACGAGCAGTACTTC. Translation gives CASTPRGSYEQYF.